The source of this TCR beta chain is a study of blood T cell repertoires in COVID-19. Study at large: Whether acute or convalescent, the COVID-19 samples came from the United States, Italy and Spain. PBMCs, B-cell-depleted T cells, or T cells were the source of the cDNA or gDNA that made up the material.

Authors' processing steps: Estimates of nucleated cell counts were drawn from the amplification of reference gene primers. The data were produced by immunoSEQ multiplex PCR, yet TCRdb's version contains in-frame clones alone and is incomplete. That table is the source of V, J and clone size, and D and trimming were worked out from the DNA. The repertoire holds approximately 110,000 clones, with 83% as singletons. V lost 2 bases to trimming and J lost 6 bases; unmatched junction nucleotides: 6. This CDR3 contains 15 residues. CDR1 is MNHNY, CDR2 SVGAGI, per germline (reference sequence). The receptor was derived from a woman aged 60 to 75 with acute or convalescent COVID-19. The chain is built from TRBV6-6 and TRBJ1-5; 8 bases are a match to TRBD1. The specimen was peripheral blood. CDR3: CASSYDRTGRQPQHF. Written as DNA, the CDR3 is TGTGCCAGCAGTTACGATAGGACAGGGCGTCAGCCCCAGCATTTT.